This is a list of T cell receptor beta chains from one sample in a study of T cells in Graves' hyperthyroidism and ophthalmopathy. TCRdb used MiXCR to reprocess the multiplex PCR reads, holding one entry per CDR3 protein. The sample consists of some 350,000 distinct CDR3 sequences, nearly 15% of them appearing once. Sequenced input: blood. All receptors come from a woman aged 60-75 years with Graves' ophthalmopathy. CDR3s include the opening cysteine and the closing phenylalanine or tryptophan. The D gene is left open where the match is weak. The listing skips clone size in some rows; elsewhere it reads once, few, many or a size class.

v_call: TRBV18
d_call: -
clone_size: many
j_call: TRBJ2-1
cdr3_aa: CASSPPRQVYNEQFF
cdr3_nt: TGTGCCAGCTCACCACCGCGGCAGGTATACAATGAGCAGTTCTTC

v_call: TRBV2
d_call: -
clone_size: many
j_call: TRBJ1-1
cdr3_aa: CASSKRGEDTEAFF
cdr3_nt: TGTGCCAGCAGTAAAAGAGGGGAGGACACTGAAGCTTTCTTT

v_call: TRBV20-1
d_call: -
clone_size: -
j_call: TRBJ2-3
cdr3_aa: CSARMDNTDTQYF
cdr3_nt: TGCAGTGCTAGAATGGACAACACAGATACGCAGTATTTT

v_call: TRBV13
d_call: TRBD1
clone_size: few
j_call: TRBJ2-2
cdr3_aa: CASGFGTGGRESGELFF
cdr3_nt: TGTGCCAGCGGCTTTGGGACAGGGGGCCGAGAGTCCGGGGAGCTGTTTTTT

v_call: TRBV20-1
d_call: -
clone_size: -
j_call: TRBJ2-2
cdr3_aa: CSAFNPTGELFF
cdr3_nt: TGCAGTGCTTTTAACCCCACCGGGGAGCTGTTTTTT

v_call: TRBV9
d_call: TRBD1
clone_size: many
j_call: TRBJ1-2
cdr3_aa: CASSVEGQGARGYTF
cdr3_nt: TGTGCCAGCAGCGTAGAAGGCCAGGGGGCGCGAGGCTACACCTTC

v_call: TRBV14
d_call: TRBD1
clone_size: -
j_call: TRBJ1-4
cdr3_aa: CASSLTGQGASEKLFF
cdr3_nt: TGTGCCAGCAGCTTAACGGGACAGGGGGCCAGTGAAAAACTGTTTTTT

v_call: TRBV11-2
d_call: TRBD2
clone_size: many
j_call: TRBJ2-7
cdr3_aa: CASSPGRDISYEQYF
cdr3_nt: TGTGCCAGCAGCCCCGGGAGGGACATCTCCTACGAGCAGTACTTC

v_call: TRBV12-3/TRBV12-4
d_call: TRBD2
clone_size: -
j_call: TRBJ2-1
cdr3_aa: CASSRSGRSEGERFF
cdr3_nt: TGTGCCAGCAGTCGTAGCGGGAGGTCCGAGGGTGAGCGGTTCTTC

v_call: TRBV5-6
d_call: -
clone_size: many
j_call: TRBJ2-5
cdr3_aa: CASSLFQGRETQYF
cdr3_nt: TGTGCCAGCAGCTTGTTCCAGGGTCGTGAGACCCAGTACTTC

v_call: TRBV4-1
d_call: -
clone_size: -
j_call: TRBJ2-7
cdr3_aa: CASSQGEVRPSPYEQYF
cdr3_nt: TGCGCCAGCAGCCAAGGGGAGGTCCGCCCAAGTCCCTACGAGCAGTACTTC

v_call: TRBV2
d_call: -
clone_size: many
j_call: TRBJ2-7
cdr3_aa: CASSGDGSSYEQYF
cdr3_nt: TGTGCCAGCAGTGGGGACGGGAGCTCCTACGAGCAGTACTTC

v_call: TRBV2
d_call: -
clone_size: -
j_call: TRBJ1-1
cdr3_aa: CASSEYSPDSSLNTEAFF
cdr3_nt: TGTGCCAGCAGTGAATATAGTCCGGACAGCAGTTTGAACACTGAAGCTTTCTTT

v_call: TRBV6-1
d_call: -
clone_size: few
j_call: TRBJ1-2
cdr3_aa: CASSEMRDYGYTF
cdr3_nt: TGTGCCAGCAGTGAAATGAGGGACTATGGCTACACCTTC

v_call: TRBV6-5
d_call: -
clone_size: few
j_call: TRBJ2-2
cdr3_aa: CASSSNANSGELFF
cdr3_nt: TGTGCCAGCAGTTCCAACGCGAACTCCGGGGAGCTGTTTTTT

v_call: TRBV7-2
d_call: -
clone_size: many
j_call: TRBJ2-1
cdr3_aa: CASSLERSYNEQFF
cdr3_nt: TGTGCCAGCAGCTTAGAGCGGAGTTACAATGAGCAGTTCTTC

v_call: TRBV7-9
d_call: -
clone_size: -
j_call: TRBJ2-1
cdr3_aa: CASNKSWGGRYSKSSYNEQFF
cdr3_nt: TGTGCCAGCAACAAATCTTGGGGAGGACGATATAGTAAAAGCTCCTACAATGAGCAGTTCTTC

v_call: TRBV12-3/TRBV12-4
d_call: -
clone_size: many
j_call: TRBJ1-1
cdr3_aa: CASSWGISTEAFF
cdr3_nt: TGTGCCAGCAGTTGGGGTATAAGCACTGAAGCTTTCTTT

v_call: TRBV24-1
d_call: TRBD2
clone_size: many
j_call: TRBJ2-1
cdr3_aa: CATSVAGAGYNEQFF
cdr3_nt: TGTGCCACCAGTGTAGCGGGAGCGGGATACAATGAGCAGTTCTTC

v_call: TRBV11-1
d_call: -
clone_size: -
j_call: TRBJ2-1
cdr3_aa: CASSQERGGMGHNEQFF
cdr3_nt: TGCGCCAGCAGCCAAGAGAGGGGGGGGATGGGGCACAATGAGCAGTTCTTC

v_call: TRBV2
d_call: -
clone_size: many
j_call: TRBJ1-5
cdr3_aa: CASSVEGINNQPQHF
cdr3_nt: TGTGCCAGCAGTGTTGAGGGTATAAACAATCAGCCCCAGCATTTT

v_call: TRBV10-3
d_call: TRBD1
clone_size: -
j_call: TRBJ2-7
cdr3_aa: CATHPGQAAYEQYF
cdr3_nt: TGTGCCACGCACCCGGGACAGGCAGCCTACGAGCAGTACTTC

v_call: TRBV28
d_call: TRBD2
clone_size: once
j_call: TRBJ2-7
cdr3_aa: CASSGLAGGPGGEQYF
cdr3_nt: TGTGCCAGCAGCGGACTAGCGGGAGGGCCCGGGGGCGAGCAGTACTTC

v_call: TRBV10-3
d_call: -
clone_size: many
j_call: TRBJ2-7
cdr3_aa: CAISDRGDSYEQYF
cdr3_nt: TGTGCCATCAGTGACAGGGGTGATTCCTACGAGCAGTACTTC

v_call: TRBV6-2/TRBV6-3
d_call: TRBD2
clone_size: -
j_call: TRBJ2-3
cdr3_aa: CASSPGGLATDTQYF
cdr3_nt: TGTGCCAGCAGTCCTGGGGGACTAGCAACAGATACGCAGTATTTT

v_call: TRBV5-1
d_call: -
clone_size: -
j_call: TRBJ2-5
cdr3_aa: CASSFEGVGKTQYF
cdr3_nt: TGCGCCAGCAGCTTCGAGGGGGTGGGAAAGACCCAGTACTTC

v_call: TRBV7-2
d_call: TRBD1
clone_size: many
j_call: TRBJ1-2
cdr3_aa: CASSSRQGSDYGYTF
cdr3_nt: TGTGCCAGCAGCTCCCGACAGGGGAGTGACTATGGCTACACCTTC

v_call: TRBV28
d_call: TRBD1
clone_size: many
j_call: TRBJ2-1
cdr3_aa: CAAQGQGVEQFF
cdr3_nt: TGTGCCGCCCAGGGACAGGGGGTTGAGCAGTTCTTC

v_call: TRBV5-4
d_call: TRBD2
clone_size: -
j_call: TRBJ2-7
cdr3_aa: CASSLGAAGGNEQYF
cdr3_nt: TGTGCCAGCAGCTTGGGGGCAGCGGGAGGAAACGAGCAGTACTTC

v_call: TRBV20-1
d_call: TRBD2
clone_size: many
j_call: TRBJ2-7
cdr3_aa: CSARDGGGGRAAYEQYF
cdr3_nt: TGCAGTGCTAGAGATGGCGGGGGCGGGAGGGCAGCCTACGAGCAGTACTTC

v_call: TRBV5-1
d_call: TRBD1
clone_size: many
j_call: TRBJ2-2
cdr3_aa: CASSLGDRDAGELFF
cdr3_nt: TGCGCCAGCAGCTTGGGGGACAGGGACGCCGGGGAGCTGTTTTTT

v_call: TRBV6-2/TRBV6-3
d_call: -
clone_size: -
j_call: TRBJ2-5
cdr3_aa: CASHLPGMGETQYF
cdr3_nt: TGTGCCAGCCACCTACCAGGGATGGGAGAGACCCAGTACTTC

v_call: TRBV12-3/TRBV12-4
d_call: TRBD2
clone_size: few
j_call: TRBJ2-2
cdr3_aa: CASSPGLAGGPDTGELFF
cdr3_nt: TGTGCCAGCAGTCCGGGACTAGCGGGAGGGCCTGACACCGGGGAGCTGTTTTTT

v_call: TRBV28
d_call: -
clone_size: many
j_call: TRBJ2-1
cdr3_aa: CASSRGIVAVVGAYNEQFF
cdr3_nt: TGTGCCAGCAGCCGGGGGATAGTAGCGGTGGTTGGGGCCTACAATGAGCAGTTCTTC

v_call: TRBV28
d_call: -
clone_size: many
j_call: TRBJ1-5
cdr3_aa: CASSLLGTVDYSNQPQHF
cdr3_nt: TGTGCCAGCAGTCTCCTCGGGACGGTCGATTATAGCAATCAGCCCCAGCATTTT

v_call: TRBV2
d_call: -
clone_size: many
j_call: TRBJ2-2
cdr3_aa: CATLVGGELFF
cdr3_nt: TGTGCCACTTTAGTAGGCGGGGAGCTGTTTTTT

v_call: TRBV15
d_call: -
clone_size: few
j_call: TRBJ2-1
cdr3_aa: CATSRDFGGAGEGNEQFF
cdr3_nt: TGTGCCACCAGCAGAGATTTCGGAGGGGCAGGGGAGGGCAATGAGCAGTTCTTC

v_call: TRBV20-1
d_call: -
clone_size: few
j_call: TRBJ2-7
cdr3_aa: CSARHPRTSPDEQYF
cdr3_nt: TGCAGTGCTAGACACCCCCGGACGTCGCCAGACGAGCAGTACTTC

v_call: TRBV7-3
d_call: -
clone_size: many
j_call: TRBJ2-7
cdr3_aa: CASSLDVGVGYEQYF
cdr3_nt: TGTGCCAGCAGCTTAGACGTGGGAGTTGGGTACGAGCAGTACTTC

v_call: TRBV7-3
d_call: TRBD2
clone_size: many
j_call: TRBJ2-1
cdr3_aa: CASSSTGGGSEQFF
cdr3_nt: TGTGCCAGCAGCTCCACGGGAGGGGGGAGCGAGCAGTTCTTC

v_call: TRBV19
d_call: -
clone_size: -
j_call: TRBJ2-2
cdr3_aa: CASSPGASVTGDLFF
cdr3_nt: TGTGCCAGTAGCCCTGGCGCCAGCGTCACCGGGGATCTGTTTTTT

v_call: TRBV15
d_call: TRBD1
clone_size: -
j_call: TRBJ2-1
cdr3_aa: CATSRDKGTGVYNEQFF
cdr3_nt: TGTGCCACCAGCAGAGATAAAGGGACAGGGGTATACAATGAGCAGTTCTTC

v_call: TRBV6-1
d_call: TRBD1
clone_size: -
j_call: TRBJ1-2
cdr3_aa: CASSEGQGQGLNYGYTF
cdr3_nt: TGTGCCAGCAGTGAAGGCCAAGGACAGGGCCTTAACTATGGCTACACCTTC

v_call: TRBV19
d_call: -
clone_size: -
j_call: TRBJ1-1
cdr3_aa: CASSIPENTEAFF
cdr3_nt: TGTGCCAGTAGTATCCCGGAAAACACTGAAGCTTTCTTT

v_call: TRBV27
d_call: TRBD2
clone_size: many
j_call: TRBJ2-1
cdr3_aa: CASSPQRETAYNEQFF
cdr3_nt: TGTGCCAGCAGTCCACAGCGGGAGACCGCCTACAATGAGCAGTTCTTC

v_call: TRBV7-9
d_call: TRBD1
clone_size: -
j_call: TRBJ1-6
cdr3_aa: CASRPGQVDNSPLHF
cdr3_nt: TGTGCCAGCAGACCGGGACAGGTTGACAATTCACCCCTCCACTTT

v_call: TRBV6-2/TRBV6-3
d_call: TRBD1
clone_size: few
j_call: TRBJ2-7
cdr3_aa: CASSTTRTGFLRYEQYF
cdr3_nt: TGTGCCAGCAGTACAACCCGGACAGGGTTCCTGCGCTACGAGCAGTACTTC

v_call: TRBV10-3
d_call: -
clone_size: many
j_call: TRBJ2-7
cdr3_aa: CAISEAGSTYEQYF
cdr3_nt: TGTGCCATCAGCGAGGCCGGGAGCACCTACGAGCAGTACTTC

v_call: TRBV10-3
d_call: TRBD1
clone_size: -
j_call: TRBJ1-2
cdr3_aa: CAITGTEGYGYTF
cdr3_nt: TGTGCCATCACCGGGACAGAAGGCTATGGCTACACCTTC

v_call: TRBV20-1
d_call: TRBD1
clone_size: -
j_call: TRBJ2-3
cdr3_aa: CSADQTGGRDTQYF
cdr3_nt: TGCAGTGCTGATCAAACAGGGGGCAGGGATACGCAGTATTTT

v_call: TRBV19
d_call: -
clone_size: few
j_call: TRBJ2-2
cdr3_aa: CASSTGGAGELFF
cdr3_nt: TGTGCCAGTAGTACAGGGGGGGCCGGGGAGCTGTTTTTT

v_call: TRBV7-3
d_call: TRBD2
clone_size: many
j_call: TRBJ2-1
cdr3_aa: CASSLFAGGPNEQFF
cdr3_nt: TGTGCCAGCAGCTTATTTGCGGGAGGGCCCAATGAGCAGTTCTTC

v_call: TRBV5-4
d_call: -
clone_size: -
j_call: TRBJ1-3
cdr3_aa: CASSSAGTVPHTIYF
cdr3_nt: TGTGCCAGCAGCTCTGCCGGGACGGTCCCTCACACCATATATTTT

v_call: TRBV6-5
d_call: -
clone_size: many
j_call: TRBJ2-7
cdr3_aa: CASSFGRGPVYEQYF
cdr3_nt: TGTGCCAGCAGTTTCGGAAGGGGCCCAGTTTACGAGCAGTACTTC

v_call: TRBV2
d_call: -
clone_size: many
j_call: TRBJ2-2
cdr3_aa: CASTDKNTGELFF
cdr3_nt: TGTGCCAGCACCGACAAGAACACCGGGGAGCTGTTTTTT

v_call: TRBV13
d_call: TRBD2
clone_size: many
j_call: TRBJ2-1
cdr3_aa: CASHRSSGYNEQFF
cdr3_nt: TGTGCCAGCCATCGTTCTAGCGGTTACAATGAGCAGTTCTTC